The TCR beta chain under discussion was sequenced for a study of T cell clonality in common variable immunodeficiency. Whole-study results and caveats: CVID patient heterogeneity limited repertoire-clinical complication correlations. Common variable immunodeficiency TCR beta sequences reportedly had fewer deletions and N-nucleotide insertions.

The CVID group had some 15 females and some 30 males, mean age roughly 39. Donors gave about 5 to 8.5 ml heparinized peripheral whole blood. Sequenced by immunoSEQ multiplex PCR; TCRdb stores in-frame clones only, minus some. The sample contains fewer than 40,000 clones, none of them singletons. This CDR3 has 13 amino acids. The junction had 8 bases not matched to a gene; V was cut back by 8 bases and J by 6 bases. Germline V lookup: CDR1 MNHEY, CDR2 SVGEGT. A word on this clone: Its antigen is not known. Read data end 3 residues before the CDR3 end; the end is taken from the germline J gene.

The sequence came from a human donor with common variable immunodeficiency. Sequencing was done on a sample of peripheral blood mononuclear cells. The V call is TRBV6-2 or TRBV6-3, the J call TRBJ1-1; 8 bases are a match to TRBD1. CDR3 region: CASSGQGVAEAFF. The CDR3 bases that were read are TGTGCCAGCTCAGGACAGGGAGTGGCTGAA.